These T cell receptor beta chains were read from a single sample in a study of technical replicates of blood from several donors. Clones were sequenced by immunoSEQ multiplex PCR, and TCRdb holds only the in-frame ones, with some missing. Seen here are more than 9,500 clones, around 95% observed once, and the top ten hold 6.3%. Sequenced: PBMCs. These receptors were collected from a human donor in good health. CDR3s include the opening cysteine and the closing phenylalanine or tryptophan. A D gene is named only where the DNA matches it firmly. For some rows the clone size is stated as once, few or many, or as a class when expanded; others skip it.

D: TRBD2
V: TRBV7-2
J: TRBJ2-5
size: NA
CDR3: CASSPGLAVETQYF
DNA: TGTGCCAGCAGTCCCGGACTAGCAGTGGAGACCCAGTACTTC

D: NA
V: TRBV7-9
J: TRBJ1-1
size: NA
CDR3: CASSLKDSMNTEAFF
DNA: TGTGCCAGCAGCTTGAAGGACAGCATGAACACTGAAGCTTTCTTT

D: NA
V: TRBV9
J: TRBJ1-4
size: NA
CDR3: CASSASQGRNEKLFF
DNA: TGTGCCAGCAGCGCTTCTCAGGGCCGTAATGAAAAACTGTTTTTT

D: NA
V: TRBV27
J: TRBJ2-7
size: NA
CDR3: CASSPETLPREQYF
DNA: TGTGCCAGCAGTCCGGAGACTCTCCCCCGCGAGCAGTACTTC

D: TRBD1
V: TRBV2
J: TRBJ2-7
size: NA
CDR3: CASRVRTGGLYEQYF
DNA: TGTGCCAGCAGGGTCAGGACAGGGGGTCTCTACGAGCAGTACTTC

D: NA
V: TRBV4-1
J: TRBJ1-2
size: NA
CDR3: CASSLETAGYGYTF
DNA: TGCGCCAGCAGCCTCGAGACAGCTGGGTATGGCTACACCTTC

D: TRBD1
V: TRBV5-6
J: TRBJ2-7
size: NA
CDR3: CASCFWQGAGEQYF
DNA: TGTGCCAGCTGCTTCTGGCAGGGGGCAGGCGAGCAGTACTTC

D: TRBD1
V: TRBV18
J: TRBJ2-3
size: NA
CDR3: CASSPGQGTDTQYF
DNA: TGTGCCAGCTCACCAGGACAGGGCACAGATACGCAGTATTTT

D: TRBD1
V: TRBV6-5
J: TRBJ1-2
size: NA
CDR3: CASGWDRGYGYTF
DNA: TGTGCCAGCGGCTGGGACAGGGGGTATGGCTACACCTTC

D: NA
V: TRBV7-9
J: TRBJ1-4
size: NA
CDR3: CASSFPLDGGDEKLFF
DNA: TGTGCCAGCAGCTTTCCCCTCGACGGCGGGGATGAAAAACTGTTTTTT

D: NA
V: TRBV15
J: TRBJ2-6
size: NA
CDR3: CATSRVLVGANVLTF
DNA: TGTGCCACCAGCAGAGTCCTAGTTGGGGCCAACGTCCTGACTTTC

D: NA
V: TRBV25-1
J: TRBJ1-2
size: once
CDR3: CASSALSTGHIHGYTF
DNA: TGTGCCAGCAGTGCACTTTCCACGGGACACATTCACGGCTACACCTTC

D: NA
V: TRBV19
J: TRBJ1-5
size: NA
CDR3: CASSSINTGTLSNQPQHF
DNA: TGTGCCAGTAGTAGTATCAACACCGGGACATTGAGCAATCAGCCCCAGCATTTT

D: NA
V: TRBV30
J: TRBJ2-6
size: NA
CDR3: CAWSEAYRASGANVLTF
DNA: TGTGCCTGGAGTGAAGCGTACAGGGCTTCTGGGGCCAACGTCCTGACTTTC

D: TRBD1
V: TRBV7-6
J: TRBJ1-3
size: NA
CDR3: CASGTGDTIYF
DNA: TGTGCCAGCGGGACAGGGGACACCATATATTTT

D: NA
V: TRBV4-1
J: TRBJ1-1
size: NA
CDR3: CASSQDQGTEAFF
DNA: TGCGCCAGCAGCCAAGACCAGGGAACTGAAGCTTTCTTT

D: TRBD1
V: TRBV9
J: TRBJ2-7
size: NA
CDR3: CASSVSEGQGVWEQYF
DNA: TGTGCCAGCAGCGTCAGTGAGGGACAGGGGGTGTGGGAGCAGTACTTC

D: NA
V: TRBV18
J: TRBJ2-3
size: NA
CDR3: CASSRFSGTDTQYF
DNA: TGTGCCAGCTCACGCTTCTCAGGCACAGATACGCAGTATTTT

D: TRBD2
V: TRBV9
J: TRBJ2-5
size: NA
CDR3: CASSVASGRSQETQYF
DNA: TGTGCCAGCAGCGTAGCAAGCGGGAGGTCCCAAGAGACCCAGTACTTC

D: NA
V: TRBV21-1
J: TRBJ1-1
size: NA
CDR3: CASSEQGGSEAFF
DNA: TGTGCCAGCAGCGAACAGGGAGGGTCTGAAGCTTTCTTT

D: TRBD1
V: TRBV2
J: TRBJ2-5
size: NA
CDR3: CASRPRDRGPETQYF
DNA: TGTGCCAGCAGACCCCGGGACAGGGGGCCGGAGACCCAGTACTTC

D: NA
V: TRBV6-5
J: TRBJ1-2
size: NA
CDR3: CASRGGEATGYTF
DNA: TGTGCCAGCAGGGGGGGGGAGGCTACTGGCTACACCTTC

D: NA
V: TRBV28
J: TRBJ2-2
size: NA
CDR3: CASRAGQNTGELFF
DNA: TGTGCCAGCAGGGCGGGGCAGAACACCGGGGAGCTGTTTTTT